A selection of T cell receptor beta chains follows, all from one sample in a study of blood T cell repertoires in COVID-19. Only in-frame clones appear in the TCRdb table, and some are missing; sequencing was by immunoSEQ multiplex PCR. Among 30,000 or so clones listed, over 80% were seen once. Sequencing was carried out using peripheral blood. The receptors originated from a human donor with active COVID-19. The donor label of this sample is uncertain. CDR3s include the opening cysteine and the closing phenylalanine or tryptophan. The order of the fields is J gene, V gene, clone size, D gene, CDR3 length, CDR3 protein, CDR3 DNA. The D gene is left open where the match is weak. Some rows mark clone size as missing; the rest say once, few, many or name a class of expanded clone.

TRBJ2-7	TRBV9	NA	NA	14	CASSLGVGTYEQYF	TGTGCCAGCAGCCTGGGTGTCGGGACCTACGAGCAGTACTTC
TRBJ2-7	TRBV28	NA	TRBD1	16	CASTRTGDRSSYEQYF	TGTGCCAGCACCAGGACAGGGGATCGGAGCTCCTACGAGCAGTACTTC
TRBJ2-1	TRBV6-5	NA	NA	11	CASRAGWEQFF	TGTGCCAGCCGGGCGGGATGGGAGCAGTTCTTC
TRBJ2-2	TRBV6-7	NA	TRBD2	17	CASSYEFAGGNTGELFF	TGTGCCAGCAGTTACGAGTTCGCGGGGGGGAACACCGGGGAGCTGTTTTTT
TRBJ2-4	TRBV21-1	NA	NA	13	CASSISGSCIQYF	TGTGCCAGCAGCATATCGGGGAGCTGCATTCAGTACTTC
TRBJ1-2	TRBV14	NA	NA	15	CASSQDMLGGYGYTF	TGTGCCAGCAGCCAAGATATGTTGGGGGGCTATGGCTACACCTTC
TRBJ2-4	TRBV5-4	NA	NA	14	CASSLWGGGNIQYF	TGTGCCAGCAGTCTCTGGGGAGGGGGAAACATTCAGTACTTC
TRBJ2-5	TRBV5-1	NA	NA	16	CASSLERTGRPETQYF	TGCGCCAGCAGCTTGGAGCGGACCGGACGGCCGGAGACCCAGTACTTC
TRBJ1-6	TRBV27	NA	NA	14	CASSLGVDNSPLHF	TGTGCCAGCAGTTTAGGAGTAGATAATTCACCCCTCCACTTT
TRBJ2-7	TRBV5-4	NA	NA	13	CASSRDTLGEQYF	TGTGCCAGCAGCCGGGACACCTTAGGAGAGCAGTACTTC
TRBJ1-2	TRBV27	NA	NA	13	CASSFSGAQGYTF	TGTGCCAGCAGTTTTTCAGGGGCGCAGGGCTACACCTTC
TRBJ2-2	TRBV9	NA	TRBD2	15	CASSVLAGGTGELFF	TGTGCCAGCAGCGTGCTCGCGGGGGGAACCGGGGAGCTGTTTTTT
TRBJ2-6	TRBV27	few	NA	14	CASSDRSGANVLTF	TGTGCCAGCAGCGACAGGTCTGGGGCCAACGTCCTGACTTTC
TRBJ2-2	TRBV24-1	NA	NA	14	CATSQVPSTGELFF	TGTGCCACCAGTCAAGTACCTAGCACCGGGGAGCTGTTTTTT
TRBJ2-3	TRBV9	NA	TRBD2	15	CASSGSGSGTDTQYF	TGTGCCAGCAGCGGAAGCGGGAGCGGAACAGATACGCAGTATTTT
TRBJ2-1	TRBV7-2	few	TRBD1	14	CASSLQDRVNEQFF	TGTGCCAGCAGCTTACAGGACAGGGTCAATGAGCAGTTCTTC
TRBJ2-2	TRBV19	NA	NA	14	CASSMVSHTGELFF	TGTGCCAGTAGTATGGTCAGTCACACCGGGGAGCTGTTTTTT
TRBJ1-2	TRBV7-9	NA	NA	14	CASSLDPVNYGYTF	TGTGCCAGCAGCTTAGATCCGGTAAACTATGGCTACACCTTC
TRBJ2-7	TRBV5-1	NA	TRBD1	15	CASSSQGVISYEQYF	TGCGCCAGCAGCTCTCAGGGGGTGATTTCCTACGAGCAGTACTTC
TRBJ2-7	TRBV5-5	NA	TRBD1	13	CASSPGTVAVQYF	TGTGCCAGCAGCCCCGGGACAGTGGCCGTGCAGTACTTC
TRBJ1-3	TRBV19	NA	NA	14	CASSTPGAGNTIYF	TGTGCCAGTAGTACCCCAGGGGCTGGAAACACCATATATTTT
TRBJ2-1	TRBV4-3	few	TRBD2	14	CASSPSGSIYEQFF	TGCGCCAGCAGCCCTAGCGGGAGTATCTATGAGCAGTTCTTC
TRBJ2-3	TRBV10-1	NA	NA	14	CASSDRGVTDTQYF	TGCGCCAGCAGTGATCGGGGTGTCACAGATACGCAGTATTTT
TRBJ2-3	TRBV7-6	NA	TRBD2	15	CASSSWTSGGTILYF	TGTGCCAGCAGCTCATGGACTAGCGGGGGCACAATTCTGTATTTT
TRBJ1-6	TRBV7-3	once	NA	14	CASSFQGTNSPLHF	TGTGCCAGCAGCTTCCAGGGGACTAATTCACCCCTCCACTTT
TRBJ2-1	TRBV5-1	NA	NA	16	CASSPGTLGGHNEQFF	TGCGCCAGCAGCCCGGGGACCCTTGGGGGCCACAATGAGCAGTTCTTC
TRBJ2-6	TRBV7-9	NA	NA	15	CASSFTGAGANVLTF	TGTGCCAGCAGCTTTACCGGAGCTGGGGCCAACGTCCTGACTTTC
TRBJ2-7	TRBV28	NA	TRBD1	14	CASLADRDHYEQYF	TGTGCCAGCCTTGCCGACAGGGACCACTACGAGCAGTACTTC
TRBJ1-4	TRBV6-5	NA	TRBD1	14	CASSLDRVGEKLFF	TGTGCCAGCAGCCTGGACAGGGTAGGCGAAAAACTGTTTTTT
TRBJ2-2	TRBV6-2/TRBV6-3	NA	TRBD1	16	CASSYLQGALPGELFF	TGTGCCAGCAGTTACCTACAGGGGGCGCTCCCCGGGGAGCTGTTTTTT
TRBJ2-7	TRBV6-6	NA	NA	16	CASSYPGKEGNYEQYF	TGTGCCAGCAGCTACCCGGGCAAGGAGGGAAACTACGAGCAGTACTTC
TRBJ1-2	TRBV21-1	NA	NA	14	CASSKAGTGDGYTF	TGTGCCAGCAGCAAAGCAGGGACAGGGGACGGCTACACCTTC
TRBJ2-7	TRBV4-2	NA	NA	13	CASSQGSAYEQYF	TGTGCCAGCAGCCAAGGTAGCGCCTACGAGCAGTACTTC
TRBJ2-2	TRBV10-3	NA	TRBD2	15	CAGSRFGAGSGELFF	TGTGCCGGCTCCCGGTTCGGAGCGGGAAGCGGGGAGCTGTTTTTT
TRBJ2-3	TRBV20-1	NA	NA	16	CSASGTRRRVTDTQYF	TGCAGTGCTAGTGGCACCCGCAGGCGGGTCACAGATACGCAGTATTTT
TRBJ1-5	TRBV2	NA	TRBD1	13	CASSGTGLPPQHF	TGTGCCAGCAGTGGGACAGGGCTCCCGCCCCAGCATTTT
TRBJ2-7	TRBV2	NA	NA	14	CASSPGSWDYEQYF	TGTGCCAGCAGTCCCGGGAGTTGGGACTACGAGCAGTACTTC
TRBJ2-3	TRBV19	NA	TRBD2	15	CASSARLAGTDTQYF	TGTGCCAGTAGTGCCAGACTAGCGGGCACAGATACGCAGTATTTT
TRBJ2-5	TRBV3-1/TRBV3-2	NA	NA	12	CASSHRGETQYF	TGTGCCAGCAGCCATCGGGGAGAGACCCAGTACTTC
TRBJ2-7	TRBV7-6	NA	TRBD1	17	CASSLGTGGSRSYEQYF	TGTGCCAGCAGCCTAGGGACAGGGGGATCACGCTCCTACGAGCAGTACTTC
TRBJ2-5	TRBV5-1	NA	TRBD2	16	CASSSGLAGAQETQYF	TGCGCCAGCAGCTCCGGACTAGCGGGGGCCCAAGAGACCCAGTACTTC
TRBJ2-2	TRBV4-3	NA	NA	15	CASSQEDSSTGELFF	TGCGCCAGCAGCCAAGAGGACTCCTCCACCGGGGAGCTGTTTTTT
TRBJ2-1	TRBV7-2	NA	TRBD1	19	CASSPTRGQGDNSYNEQFF	TGTGCCAGCAGCCCGACCCGCGGACAGGGGGACAACTCCTACAATGAGCAGTTCTTC
TRBJ2-5	TRBV7-3	NA	NA	14	CASSSRAGQETQYF	TGTGCCAGCAGCTCCCGAGCAGGCCAAGAGACCCAGTACTTC
TRBJ2-3	TRBV5-1	NA	TRBD2	17	CASSLPGSGGSADTQYF	TGCGCCAGCAGCTTACCGGGTAGCGGGGGGTCGGCAGATACGCAGTATTTT
TRBJ2-7	TRBV29-1	NA	TRBD2	14	CSVGVLAGVYEQYF	TGCAGCGTTGGTGTGCTAGCGGGAGTCTACGAGCAGTACTTC
TRBJ2-7	TRBV7-6	NA	NA	14	CASSSRQDLRAQYF	TGTGCCAGCAGCTCCAGACAGGACCTACGAGCGCAGTACTTC
TRBJ2-3	TRBV6-2/TRBV6-3	NA	TRBD2	18	CASSYSITSGGSTDTQYF	TGTGCCAGCAGTTACTCGATTACTAGCGGAGGCAGCACAGATACGCAGTATTTT
TRBJ1-2	TRBV30	NA	NA	12	CAWGPLSYGYTF	TGTGCCTGGGGCCCCCTTTCTTATGGCTACACCTTC